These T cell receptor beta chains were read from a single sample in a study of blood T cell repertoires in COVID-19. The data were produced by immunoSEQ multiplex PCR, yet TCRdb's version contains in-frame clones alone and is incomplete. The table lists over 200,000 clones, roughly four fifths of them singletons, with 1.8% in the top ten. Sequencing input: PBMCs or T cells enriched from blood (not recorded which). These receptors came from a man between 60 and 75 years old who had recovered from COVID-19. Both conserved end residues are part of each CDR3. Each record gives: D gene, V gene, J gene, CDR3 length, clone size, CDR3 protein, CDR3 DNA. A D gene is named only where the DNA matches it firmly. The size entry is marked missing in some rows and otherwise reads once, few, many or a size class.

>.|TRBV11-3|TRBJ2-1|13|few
CASKPRGGTKQFF
TGTGCCAGCAAACCTAGGGGGGGGACTAAGCAGTTCTTC
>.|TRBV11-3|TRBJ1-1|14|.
CASSLAPSRIEAFF
TGTGCCAGCAGCTTAGCCCCCTCTCGTATTGAAGCTTTCTTT
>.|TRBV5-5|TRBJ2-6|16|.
CASSLEGVSGANVLTF
TGTGCCAGCAGCTTGGAAGGGGTTTCCGGGGCCAACGTCCTGACTTTC
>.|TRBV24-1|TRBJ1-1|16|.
CATSETGEGGYTEAFF
TGTGCCACCAGTGAAACCGGAGAGGGAGGTTACACTGAAGCTTTCTTT
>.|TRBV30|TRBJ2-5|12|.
CAWGSVEETQYF
TGTGCCTGGGGGTCGGTTGAAGAGACCCAGTACTTC
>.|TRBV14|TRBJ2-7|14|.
CASSPLRNYHEQYF
TGTGCCAGCAGCCCCCTACGGAACTACCACGAGCAGTACTTC
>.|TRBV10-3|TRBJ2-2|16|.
CAISTKSTLGTGELFF
TGTGCCATCAGTACAAAGTCCACCCTTGGCACCGGGGAGCTGTTTTTT
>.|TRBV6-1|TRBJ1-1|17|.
CASSDEISGRGNTEAFF
TGTGCCAGCAGTGATGAAATTAGCGGGCGCGGGAACACTGAAGCTTTCTTT
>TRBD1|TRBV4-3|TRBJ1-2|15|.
CASSQTTGANYGYTF
TGCGCCAGCAGCCAGACGACAGGGGCTAACTATGGCTACACCTTC
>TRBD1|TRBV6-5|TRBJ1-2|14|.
CASSYWDRAGGYTF
TGTGCCAGCAGTTACTGGGACAGGGCTGGAGGCTACACCTTC
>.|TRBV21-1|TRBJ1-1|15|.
CASSALRGAHTEAFF
TGTGCCAGCAGCGCCCTCCGTGGGGCCCACACTGAAGCTTTCTTT
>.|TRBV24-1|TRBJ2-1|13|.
CATGGRGRNEQFF
TGTGCCACAGGCGGCAGGGGCCGCAATGAGCAGTTCTTC
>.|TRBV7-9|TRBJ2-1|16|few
CASSLSQGIGWNEQFF
TGTGCCAGCAGCTTATCCCAGGGTATTGGTTGGAATGAGCAGTTCTTC
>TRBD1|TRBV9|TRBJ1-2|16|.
CASSEVTQTGGRGYTF
TGTGCCAGCAGCGAAGTCACTCAGACAGGGGGTAGAGGCTACACCTTC
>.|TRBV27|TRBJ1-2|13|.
CASSRSGAGGYTF
TGTGCCAGCAGTCGATCAGGGGCCGGCGGCTACACCTTC
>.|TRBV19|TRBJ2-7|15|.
CASSIELGSSYEQYF
TGTGCCAGTAGTATTGAGCTGGGGAGCTCCTACGAGCAGTACTTC
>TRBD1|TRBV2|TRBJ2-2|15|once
CASSGDRGLGGELFF
TGTGCCAGCAGCGGGGACAGGGGGCTGGGCGGGGAGCTGTTTTTT
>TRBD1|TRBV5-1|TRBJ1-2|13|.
CASSQDRGVGYTF
TGCGCCAGCAGCCAAGACAGGGGTGTTGGCTACACCTTC
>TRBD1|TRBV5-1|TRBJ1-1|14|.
CASSTTGLNTEAFF
TGCGCCAGCAGTACGACAGGGTTGAACACTGAAGCTTTCTTT
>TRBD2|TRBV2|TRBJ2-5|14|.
CARGTSGARETQYF
TGTGCCAGAGGAACTAGCGGGGCCAGGGAGACCCAGTACTTC
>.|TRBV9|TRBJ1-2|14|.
CASSHREQSYGYTF
TGTGCCAGCAGTCACCGCGAACAGAGCTATGGCTACACCTTC
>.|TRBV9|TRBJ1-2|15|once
CASSITALANYGYTF
TGTGCCAGCAGCATTACAGCCTTAGCTAACTATGGCTACACCTTC
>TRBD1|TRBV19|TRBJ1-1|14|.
CASSITGGPTEAFF
TGTGCCAGTAGTATTACAGGGGGGCCCACTGAAGCTTTCTTT
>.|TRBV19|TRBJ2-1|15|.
CASSGGTQWGNEQFF
TGTGCCAGTAGTGGAGGGACTCAGTGGGGCAATGAGCAGTTCTTC
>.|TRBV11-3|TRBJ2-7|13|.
CASSAGTSYEQYF
TGTGCCAGCAGCGCCGGGACATCCTACGAGCAGTACTTC
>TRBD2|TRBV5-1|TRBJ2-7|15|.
CASSSGLAGSYEQYF
TGCGCCAGCAGCTCGGGACTAGCGGGCTCCTACGAGCAGTACTTC
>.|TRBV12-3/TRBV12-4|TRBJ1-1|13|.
CASSLSWNTEAFF
TGTGCCAGCAGCCTGTCTTGGAACACTGAAGCTTTCTTT
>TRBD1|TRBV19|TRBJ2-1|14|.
CASMMDREINEQFF
TGTGCCAGCATGATGGACAGGGAGATCAATGAGCAGTTCTTC
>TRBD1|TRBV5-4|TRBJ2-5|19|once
CASSGPGSKDRATQETQYF
TGTGCCAGCAGCGGCCCGGGATCGAAGGACAGGGCGACCCAAGAGACCCAGTACTTC